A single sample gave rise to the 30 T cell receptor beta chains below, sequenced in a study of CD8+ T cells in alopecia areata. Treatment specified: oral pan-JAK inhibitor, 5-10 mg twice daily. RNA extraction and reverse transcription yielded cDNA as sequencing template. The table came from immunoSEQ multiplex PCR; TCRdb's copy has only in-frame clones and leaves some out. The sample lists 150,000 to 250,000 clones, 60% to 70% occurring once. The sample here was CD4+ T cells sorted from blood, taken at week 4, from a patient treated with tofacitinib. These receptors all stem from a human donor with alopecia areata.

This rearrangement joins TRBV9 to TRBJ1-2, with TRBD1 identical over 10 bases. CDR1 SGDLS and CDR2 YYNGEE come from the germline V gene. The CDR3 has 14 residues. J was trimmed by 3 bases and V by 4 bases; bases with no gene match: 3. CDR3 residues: CASSIGTGDYGYTF. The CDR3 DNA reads TGTGCCAGCAGCATCGGGACAGGGGACTATGGCTACACCTTC.

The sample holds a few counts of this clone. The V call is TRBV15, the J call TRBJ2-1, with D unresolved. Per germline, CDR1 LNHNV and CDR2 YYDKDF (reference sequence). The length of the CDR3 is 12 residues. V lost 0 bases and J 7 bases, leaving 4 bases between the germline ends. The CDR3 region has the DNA TGTGCCACCAGCAGAGATAGGAATGAGCAGTTCTTC. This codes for CATSRDRNEQFF.

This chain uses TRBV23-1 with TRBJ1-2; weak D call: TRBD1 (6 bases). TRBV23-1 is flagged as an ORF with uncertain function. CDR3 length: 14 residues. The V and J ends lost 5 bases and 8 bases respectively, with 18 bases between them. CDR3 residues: CASSVGGRDGGYTF. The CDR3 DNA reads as TGCGCCAGCAGTGTCGGGGGGCGAGATGGAGGCTACACCTTC.

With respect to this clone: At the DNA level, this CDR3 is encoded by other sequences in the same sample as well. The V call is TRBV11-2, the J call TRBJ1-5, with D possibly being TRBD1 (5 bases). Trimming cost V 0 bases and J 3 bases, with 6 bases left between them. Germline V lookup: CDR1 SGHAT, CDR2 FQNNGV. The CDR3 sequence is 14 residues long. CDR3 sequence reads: CASSLDRANQPQHF. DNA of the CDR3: TGTGCCAGCAGCTTAGACAGGGCCAATCAGCCCCAGCATTTT.

The CDR3 here is CASSLHLGANVLTF. CDR3 nucleotides: TGTGCCAGCAGTTTACACCTGGGGGCCAACGTCCTGACTTTC. The J gene is TRBJ2-6, the V gene TRBV28; unclear D gene. Trimming took off 2 bases at V and 4 bases at J, with 6 bases between the two ends. Germline CDR1 is MDHEN and CDR2 is SYDVKM. The CDR3 loop spans 14 amino acids.

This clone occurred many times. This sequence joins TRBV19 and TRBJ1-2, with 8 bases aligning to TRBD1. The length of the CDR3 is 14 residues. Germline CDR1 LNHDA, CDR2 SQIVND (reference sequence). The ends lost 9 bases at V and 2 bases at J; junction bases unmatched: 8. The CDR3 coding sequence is TGTGCCAGCCTCCCGGGACAGGACAACTATGGCTACACCTTC. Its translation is CASLPGQDNYGYTF.

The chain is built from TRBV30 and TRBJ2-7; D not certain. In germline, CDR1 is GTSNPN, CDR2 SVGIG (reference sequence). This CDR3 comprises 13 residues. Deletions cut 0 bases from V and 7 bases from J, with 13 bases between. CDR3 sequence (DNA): TGTGCCTGGAGTGTTTGGATCGCCCGGGAGCAGTACTTC. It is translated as CAWSVWIAREQYF.

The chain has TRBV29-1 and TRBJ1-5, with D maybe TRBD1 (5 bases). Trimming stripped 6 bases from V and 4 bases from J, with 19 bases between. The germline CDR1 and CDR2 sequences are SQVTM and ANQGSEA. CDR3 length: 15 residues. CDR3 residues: CSVRIAGGNNQPQHF. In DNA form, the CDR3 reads TGCAGCGTCCGGATCGCGGGGGGAAATAATCAGCCCCAGCATTTT.

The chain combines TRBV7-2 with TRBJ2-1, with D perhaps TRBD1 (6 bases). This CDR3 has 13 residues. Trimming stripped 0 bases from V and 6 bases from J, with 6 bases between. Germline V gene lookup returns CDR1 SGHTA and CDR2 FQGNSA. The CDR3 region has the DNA TGTGCCAGCAGCTTAGCAGGGGGCAATGAGCAGTTCTTC. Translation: CASSLAGGNEQFF.

This chain's CDR3 is CSVDPLTVASGFTDTQYF. CDR3 nucleotides: TGCAGCGTTGACCCATTGACCGTGGCTAGCGGGTTCACAGATACGCAGTATTTT. The rearrangement uses TRBV29-1 and TRBJ2-3; TRBD2 aligns across 8 bases. Germline V gene data show CDR1 as SQVTM and CDR2 as ANQGSEA. The trim removed 3 bases at V and 2 bases at J, leaving 16 bases unmatched. The CDR3 loop spans 18 amino acids.

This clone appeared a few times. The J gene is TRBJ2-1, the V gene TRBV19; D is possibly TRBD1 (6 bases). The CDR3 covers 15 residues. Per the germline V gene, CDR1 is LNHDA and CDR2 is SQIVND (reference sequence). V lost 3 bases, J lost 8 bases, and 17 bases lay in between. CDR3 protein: CASSIGSGEFDEQFF. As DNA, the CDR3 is TGTGCCAGTAGTATTGGGTCAGGGGAGTTCGATGAGCAGTTCTTC.

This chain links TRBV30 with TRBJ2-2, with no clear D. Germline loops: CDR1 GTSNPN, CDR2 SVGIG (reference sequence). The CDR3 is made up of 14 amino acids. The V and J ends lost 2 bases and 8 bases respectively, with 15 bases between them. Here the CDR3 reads CAWSNRVHGGELFF. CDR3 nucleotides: TGTGCCTGGAGTAACCGGGTACATGGGGGGGAGCTGTTTTTT.

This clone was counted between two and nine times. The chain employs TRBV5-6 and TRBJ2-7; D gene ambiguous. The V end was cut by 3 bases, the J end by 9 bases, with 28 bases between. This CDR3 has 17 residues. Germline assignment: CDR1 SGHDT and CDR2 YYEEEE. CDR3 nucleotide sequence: TGTGCCAGCAGCTATTACCGCTCCTGGCAGATCTACGAAGGGCAGTACTTC. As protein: CASSYYRSWQIYEGQYF.

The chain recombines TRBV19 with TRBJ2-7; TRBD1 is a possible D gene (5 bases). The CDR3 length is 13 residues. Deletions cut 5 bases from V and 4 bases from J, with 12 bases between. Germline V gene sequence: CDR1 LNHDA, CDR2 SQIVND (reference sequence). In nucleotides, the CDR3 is TGTGCCAGTAGTCCTCAGGGTCTATACGAGCAGTACTTC. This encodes CASSPQGLYEQYF.

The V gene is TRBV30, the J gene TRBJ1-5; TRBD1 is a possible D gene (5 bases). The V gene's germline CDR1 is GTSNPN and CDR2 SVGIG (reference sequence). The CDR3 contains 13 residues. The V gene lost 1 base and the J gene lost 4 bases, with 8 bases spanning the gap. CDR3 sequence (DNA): TGTGCCTGGAGTGCCGACAGAAATCAGCCCCAGCATTTT. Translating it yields CAWSADRNQPQHF.

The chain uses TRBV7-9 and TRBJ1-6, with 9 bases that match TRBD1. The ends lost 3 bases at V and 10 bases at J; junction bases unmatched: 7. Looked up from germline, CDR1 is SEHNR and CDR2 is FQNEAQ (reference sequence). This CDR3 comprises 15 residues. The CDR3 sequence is CASSLQGQGRSPLHF. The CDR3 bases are TGTGCCAGCAGCTTGCAGGGACAGGGACGCTCACCCCTCCACTTT. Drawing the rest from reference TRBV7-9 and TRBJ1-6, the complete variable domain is DTGVSQNPRHKITKRGQNVTFRCDPISEHNRLYWYRQTLGQGPEFLTYFQNEAQLEKSRLLSDRFSAERPKGSFSTLEIQRTEQGDSAMYLCASSLQGQGRSPLHFGNGTRLTVT.

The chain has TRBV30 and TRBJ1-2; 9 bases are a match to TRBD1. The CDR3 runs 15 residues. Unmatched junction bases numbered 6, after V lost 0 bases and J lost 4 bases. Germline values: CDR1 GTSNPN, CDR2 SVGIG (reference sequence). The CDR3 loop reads CAWSVRNRGLYGYTF. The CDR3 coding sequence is TGTGCCTGGAGTGTAAGGAACAGGGGGCTCTATGGCTACACCTTC.

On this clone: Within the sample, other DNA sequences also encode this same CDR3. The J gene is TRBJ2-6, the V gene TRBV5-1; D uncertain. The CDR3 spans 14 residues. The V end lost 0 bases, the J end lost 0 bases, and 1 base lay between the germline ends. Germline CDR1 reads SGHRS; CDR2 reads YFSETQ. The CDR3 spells CASSLDSGANVLTF. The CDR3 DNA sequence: TGCGCCAGCAGCTTGGACTCTGGGGCCAACGTCCTGACTTTC.

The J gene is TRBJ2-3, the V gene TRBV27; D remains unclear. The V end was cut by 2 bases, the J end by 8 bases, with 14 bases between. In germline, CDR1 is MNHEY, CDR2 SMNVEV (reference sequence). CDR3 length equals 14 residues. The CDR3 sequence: CASSLGPPMVTQYF. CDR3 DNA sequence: TGTGCCAGCAGTTTAGGACCCCCGATGGTTACGCAGTATTTT.

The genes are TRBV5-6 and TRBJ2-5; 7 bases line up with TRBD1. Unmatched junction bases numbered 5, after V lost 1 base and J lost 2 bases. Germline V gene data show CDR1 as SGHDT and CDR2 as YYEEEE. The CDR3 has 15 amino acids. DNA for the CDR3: TGTGCCAGCAGCTTGCCTACAGGGGCTCAAGAGACCCAGTACTTC. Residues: CASSLPTGAQETQYF.

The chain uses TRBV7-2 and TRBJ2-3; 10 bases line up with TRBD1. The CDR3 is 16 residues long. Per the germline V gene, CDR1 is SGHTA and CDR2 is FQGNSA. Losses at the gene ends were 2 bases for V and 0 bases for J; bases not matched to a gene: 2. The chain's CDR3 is CASSLRGQGSTDTQYF. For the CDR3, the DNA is TGTGCCAGCAGCTTAAGGGGACAGGGGAGCACAGATACGCAGTATTTT.

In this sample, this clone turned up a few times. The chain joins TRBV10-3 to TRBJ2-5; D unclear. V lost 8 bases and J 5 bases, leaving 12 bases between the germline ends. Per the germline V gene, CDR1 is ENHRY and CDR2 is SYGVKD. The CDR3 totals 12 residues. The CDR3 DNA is TGTGCCATCGGCAGCTCGAGGGAGACCCAGTACTTC. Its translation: CAIGSSRETQYF.

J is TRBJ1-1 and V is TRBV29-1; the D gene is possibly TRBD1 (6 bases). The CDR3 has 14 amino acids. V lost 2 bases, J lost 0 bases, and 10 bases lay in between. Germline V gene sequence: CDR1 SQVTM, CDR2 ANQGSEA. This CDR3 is CSVEKDSLNTEAFF. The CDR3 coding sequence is TGCAGCGTTGAAAAGGACAGCCTGAACACTGAAGCTTTCTTT. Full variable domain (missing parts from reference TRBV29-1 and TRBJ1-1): SAVISQKPSRDICQRGTSLTIQCQVDSQVTMMFWYRQQPGQSLTLIATANQGSEATYESGFVIDKFPISRPNLTFSTLTVSNMSPEDSSIYLCSVEKDSLNTEAFFGQGTRLTVV.

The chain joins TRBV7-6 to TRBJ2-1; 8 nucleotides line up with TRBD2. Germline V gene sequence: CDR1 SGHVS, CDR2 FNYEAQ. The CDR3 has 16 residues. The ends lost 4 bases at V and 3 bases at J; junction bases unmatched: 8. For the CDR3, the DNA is TGTGCCAGCAGCTCAACCGGGACTAGTCGCTACAATGAGCAGTTCTTC. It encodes CASSSTGTSRYNEQFF.

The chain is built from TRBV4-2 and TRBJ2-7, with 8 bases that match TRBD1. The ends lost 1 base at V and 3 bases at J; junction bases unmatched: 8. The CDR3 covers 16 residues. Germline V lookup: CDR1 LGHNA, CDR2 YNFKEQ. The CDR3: CASSQVGTGRNYEQYF. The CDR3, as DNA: TGTGCCAGCAGCCAAGTGGGGACAGGTAGAAACTACGAGCAGTACTTC.

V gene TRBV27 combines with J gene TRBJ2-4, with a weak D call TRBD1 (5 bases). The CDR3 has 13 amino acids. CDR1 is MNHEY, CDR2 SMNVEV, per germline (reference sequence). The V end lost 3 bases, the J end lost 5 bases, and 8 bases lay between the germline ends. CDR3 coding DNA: TGTGCCAGCAGTTTTAGCAGGGAAAACATTCAGTACTTC. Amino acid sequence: CASSFSRENIQYF.

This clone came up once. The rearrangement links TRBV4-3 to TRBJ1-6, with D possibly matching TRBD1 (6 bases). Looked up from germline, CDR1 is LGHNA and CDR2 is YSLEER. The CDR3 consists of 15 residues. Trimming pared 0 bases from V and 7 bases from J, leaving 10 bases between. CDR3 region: CASSQDRQGNSPLHF. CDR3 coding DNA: TGCGCCAGCAGCCAAGATAGGCAGGGGAATTCACCCCTCCACTTT.

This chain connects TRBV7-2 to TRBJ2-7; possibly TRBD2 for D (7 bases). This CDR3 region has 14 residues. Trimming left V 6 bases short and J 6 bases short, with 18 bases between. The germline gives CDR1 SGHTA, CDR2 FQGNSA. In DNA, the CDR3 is TGTGCCAGCAGTCTCTCGGGGGGCGTGGGCGAGCAGTACTTC. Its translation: CASSLSGGVGEQYF. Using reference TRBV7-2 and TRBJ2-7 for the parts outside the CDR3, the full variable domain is GAGVSQSPSNKVTEKGKDVELRCDPISGHTALYWYRQSLGQGLEFLIYFQGNSAPDKSGLPSDRFSAERTGGSVSTLTIQRTQQEDSAVYLCASSLSGGVGEQYFGPGTRLTVT.

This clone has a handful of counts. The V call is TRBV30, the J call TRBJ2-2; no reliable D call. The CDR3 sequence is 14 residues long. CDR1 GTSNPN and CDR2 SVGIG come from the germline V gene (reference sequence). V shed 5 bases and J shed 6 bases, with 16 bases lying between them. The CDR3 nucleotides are TGTGCCTGGTCTTCGTTCTCCGGGCCCGGGGAGCTGTTTTTT. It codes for CAWSSFSGPGELFF.

The chain's CDR3 is CASSPSLMRGANNSPLHF. In DNA form, the CDR3 reads TGTGCCAGCAGTCCCTCCCTCATGAGGGGGGCGAATAATTCACCCCTCCACTTT. The chain has TRBV28 and TRBJ1-6; maybe TRBD1 (6 bases). The CDR3 has 18 residues. V lost 5 bases, J lost 5 bases, and 22 bases lay in between. Germline V CDR1 and CDR2: MDHEN, SYDVKM.